This TCR beta chain was sequenced in a study of monozygotic twins with inflammatory bowel disease. TCRdb re-analyzed the 5' RACE reads; it lists each CDR3 protein once, without DNA. The sample totals 190,000 or so distinct CDR3 sequences; its top ten clones hold 1.5% to 2%. The CDR3 contains 19 residues. Per the germline V gene, CDR1 is WSHSY and CDR2 is SAAADI. The gene calls are TRBV10-2 and TRBJ1-3; TCRdb gives TRBD1 as the D gene, but with no DNA this cannot be confirmed. Sequenced: blood. The clonotype was recovered from a human donor with ulcerative colitis or Crohn's disease, or a healthy co-twin of an affected twin (not recorded which). CDR3 in amino acids: CATFDTVFSSPGSGNTIYF.